Reported below is one TCR beta chain. This record belongs to a study of blood T cell repertoires in COVID-19. For the study at large: Whether acute or convalescent, the COVID-19 samples came from the United States, Italy and Spain. Sources were T cells, B-cell-depleted T cells, or PBMCs; the material itself was cDNA or gDNA.

It was during active infection that Seattle patients were enrolled and then longitudinally followed. Germline values: CDR1 MDHEN, CDR2 SYDVKM. V dropped 7 bases and J dropped 8; count of bases not matched to a gene: 11. This CDR3 is built from 15 residues. Using immunoSEQ multiplex PCR, the repertoire was profiled, and TCRdb retains in-frame clones only, with some absent. The repertoire holds 250,000 to 350,000 clones, with 80% to 85% as singletons. Sequenced sample: peripheral blood. The TCR originated in a person aged 70 to 85 with COVID-19, enrolled during active disease. The chain has TRBV28 and TRBJ2-1; 10 bases are a match to TRBD2. The CDR3 DNA follows: TGTGCCAGCACCCAAGCGGGAGGGGTCGAGGATGAGCAGTTCTTC. Translated, it gives CASTQAGGVEDEQFF.